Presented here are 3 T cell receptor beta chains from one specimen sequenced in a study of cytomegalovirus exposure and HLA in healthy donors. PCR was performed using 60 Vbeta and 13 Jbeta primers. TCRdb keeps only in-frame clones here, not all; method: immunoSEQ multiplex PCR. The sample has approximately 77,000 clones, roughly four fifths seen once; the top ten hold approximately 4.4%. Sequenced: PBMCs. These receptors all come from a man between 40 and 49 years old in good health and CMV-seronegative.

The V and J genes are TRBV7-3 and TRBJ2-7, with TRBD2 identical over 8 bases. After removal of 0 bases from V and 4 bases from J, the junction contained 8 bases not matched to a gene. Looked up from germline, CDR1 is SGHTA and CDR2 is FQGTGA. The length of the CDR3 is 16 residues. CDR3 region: CASSLTGTSNTYEQYF. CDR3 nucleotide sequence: TGTGCCAGCAGCTTAACCGGGACTAGTAATACTTACGAGCAGTACTTC. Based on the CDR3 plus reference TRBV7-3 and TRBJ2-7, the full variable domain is GAGVSQTPSNKVTEKGKYVELRCDPISGHTALYWYRQSLGQGPEFLIYFQGTGAADDSGLPNDRFFAVRPEGSVSTLKIQRTERGDSAVYLCASSLTGTSNTYEQYFGPGTRLTVT.

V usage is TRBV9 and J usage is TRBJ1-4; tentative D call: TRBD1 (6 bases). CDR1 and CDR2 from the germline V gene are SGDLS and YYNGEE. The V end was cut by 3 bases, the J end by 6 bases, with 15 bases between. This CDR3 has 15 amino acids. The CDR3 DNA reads TGTGCCAGCAGCGCAACAGGGCTGGATGATGAAAAACTGTTTTTT. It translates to CASSATGLDDEKLFF.

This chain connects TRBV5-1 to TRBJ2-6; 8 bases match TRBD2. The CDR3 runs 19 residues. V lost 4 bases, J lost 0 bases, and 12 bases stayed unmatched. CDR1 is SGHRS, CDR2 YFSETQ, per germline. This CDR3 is CASSEWGWGTSSGANVLTF. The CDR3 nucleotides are TGCGCCAGCAGCGAGTGGGGGTGGGGGACTAGCTCTGGGGCCAACGTCCTGACTTTC.